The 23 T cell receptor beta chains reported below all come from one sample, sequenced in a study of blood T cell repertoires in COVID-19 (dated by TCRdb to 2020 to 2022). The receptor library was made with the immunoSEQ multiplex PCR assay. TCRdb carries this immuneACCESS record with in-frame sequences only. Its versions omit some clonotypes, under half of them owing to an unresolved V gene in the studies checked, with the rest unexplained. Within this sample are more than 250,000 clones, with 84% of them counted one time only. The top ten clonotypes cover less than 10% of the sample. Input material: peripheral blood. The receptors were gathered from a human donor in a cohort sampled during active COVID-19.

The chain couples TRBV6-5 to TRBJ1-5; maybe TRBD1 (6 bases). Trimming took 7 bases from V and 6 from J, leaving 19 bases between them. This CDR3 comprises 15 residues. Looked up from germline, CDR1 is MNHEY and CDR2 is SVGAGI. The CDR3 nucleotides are TGTGCCAGCAACCCCTCGGGGGGCGGGGGTCAGCCCCAGCATTTT. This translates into CASNPSGGGGQPQHF.

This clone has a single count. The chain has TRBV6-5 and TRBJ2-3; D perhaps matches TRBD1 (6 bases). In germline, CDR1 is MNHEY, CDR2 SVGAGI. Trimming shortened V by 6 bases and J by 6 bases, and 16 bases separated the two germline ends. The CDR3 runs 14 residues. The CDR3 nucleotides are TGTGCCAGCAGGAATGGACAGATTGGGGATACGCAGTATTTT. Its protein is CASRNGQIGDTQYF.

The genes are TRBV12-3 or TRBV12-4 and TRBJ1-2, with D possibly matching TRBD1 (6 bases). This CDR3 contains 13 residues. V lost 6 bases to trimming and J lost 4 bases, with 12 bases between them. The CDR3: CASSLGGLYGYTF. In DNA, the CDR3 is TGTGCCAGCAGCCTGGGGGGGCTCTATGGCTACACCTTC.

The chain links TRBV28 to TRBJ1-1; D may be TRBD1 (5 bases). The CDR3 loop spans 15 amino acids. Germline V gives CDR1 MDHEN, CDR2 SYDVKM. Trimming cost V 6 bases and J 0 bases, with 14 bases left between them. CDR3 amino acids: CASRLTDYMNTEAFF. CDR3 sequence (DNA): TGTGCCAGCAGATTGACAGATTACATGAACACTGAAGCTTTCTTT. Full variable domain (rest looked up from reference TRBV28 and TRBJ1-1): DVKVTQSSRYLVKRTGEKVFLECVQDMDHENMFWYRQDPGLGLRLIYFSYDVKMKEKGDIPEGYSVSREKKERFSLILESASTNQTSMYLCASRLTDYMNTEAFFGQGTRLTVV.

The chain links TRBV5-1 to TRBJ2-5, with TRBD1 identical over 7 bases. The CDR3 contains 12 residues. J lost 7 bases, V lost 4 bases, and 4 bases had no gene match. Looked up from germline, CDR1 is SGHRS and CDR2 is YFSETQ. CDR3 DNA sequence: TGCGCCAGCAGCCTTACAGGGGTGACCCAGTACTTC. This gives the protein CASSLTGVTQYF.

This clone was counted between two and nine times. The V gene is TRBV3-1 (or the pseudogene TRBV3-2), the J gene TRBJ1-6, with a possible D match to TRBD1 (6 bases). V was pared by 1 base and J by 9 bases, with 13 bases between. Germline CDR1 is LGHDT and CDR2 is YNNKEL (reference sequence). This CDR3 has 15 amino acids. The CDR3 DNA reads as TGTGCCAGCAGCCAAGGTTTAACAGGGATTTCACCCCTCCACTTT. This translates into CASSQGLTGISPLHF.

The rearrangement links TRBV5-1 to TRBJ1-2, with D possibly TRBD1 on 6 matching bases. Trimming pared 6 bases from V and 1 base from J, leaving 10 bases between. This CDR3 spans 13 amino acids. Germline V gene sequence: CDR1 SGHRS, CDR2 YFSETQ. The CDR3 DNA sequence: TGCGCCAGCACGCAGGGGTTTAACTATGGCTACACCTTC. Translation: CASTQGFNYGYTF.

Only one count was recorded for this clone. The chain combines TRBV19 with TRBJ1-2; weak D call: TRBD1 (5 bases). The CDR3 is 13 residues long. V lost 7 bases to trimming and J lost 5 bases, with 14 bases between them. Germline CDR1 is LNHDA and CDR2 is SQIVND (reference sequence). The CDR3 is CASKPTGGYGYTF. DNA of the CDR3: TGTGCCAGTAAGCCCACAGGTGGTTATGGCTACACCTTC.

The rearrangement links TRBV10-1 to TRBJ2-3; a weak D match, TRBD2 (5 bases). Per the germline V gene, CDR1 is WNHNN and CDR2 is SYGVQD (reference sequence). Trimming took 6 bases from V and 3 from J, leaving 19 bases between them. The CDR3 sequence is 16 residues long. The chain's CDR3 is CASSPEGEEWTDTQYF. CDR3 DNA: TGCGCCAGCAGCCCCGAGGGCGAGGAGTGGACAGATACGCAGTATTTT.

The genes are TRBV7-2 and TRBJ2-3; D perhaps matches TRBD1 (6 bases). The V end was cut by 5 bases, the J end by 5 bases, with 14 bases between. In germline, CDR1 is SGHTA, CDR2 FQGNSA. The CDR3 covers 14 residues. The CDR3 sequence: CASSPSQGGDTQYF. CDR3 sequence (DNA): TGTGCCAGCAGCCCCTCCCAAGGGGGAGATACGCAGTATTTT.

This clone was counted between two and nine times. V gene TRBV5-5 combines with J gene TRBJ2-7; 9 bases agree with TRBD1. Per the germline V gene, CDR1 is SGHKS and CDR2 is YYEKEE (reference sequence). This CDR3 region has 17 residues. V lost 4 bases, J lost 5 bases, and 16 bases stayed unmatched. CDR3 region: CASSHDLPDRGLNEQYF. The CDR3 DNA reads TGTGCCAGCAGCCACGATCTCCCGGACAGGGGACTCAACGAGCAGTACTTC.

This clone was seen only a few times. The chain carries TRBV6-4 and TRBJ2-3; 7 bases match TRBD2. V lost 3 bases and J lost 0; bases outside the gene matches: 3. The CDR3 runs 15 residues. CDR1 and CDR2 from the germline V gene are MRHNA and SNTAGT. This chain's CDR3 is CASSEGGGSTDTQYF. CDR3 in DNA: TGTGCCAGCAGTGAGGGCGGGGGAAGCACAGATACGCAGTATTTT.

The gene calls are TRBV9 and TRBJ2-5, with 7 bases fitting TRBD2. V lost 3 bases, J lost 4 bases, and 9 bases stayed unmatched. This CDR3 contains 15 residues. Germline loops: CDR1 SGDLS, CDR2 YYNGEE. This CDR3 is CASSGGDYLRETQYF. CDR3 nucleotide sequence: TGTGCCAGCAGCGGTGGGGACTACCTTCGAGAGACCCAGTACTTC.

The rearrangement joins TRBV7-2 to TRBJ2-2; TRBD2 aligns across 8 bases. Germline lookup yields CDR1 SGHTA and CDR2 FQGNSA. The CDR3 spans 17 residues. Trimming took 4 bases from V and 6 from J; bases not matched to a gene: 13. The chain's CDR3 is CASSSPPGRAGAGELFF. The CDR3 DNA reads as TGTGCCAGCAGCTCCCCCCCCGGACGAGCGGGAGCCGGGGAGCTGTTTTTT.

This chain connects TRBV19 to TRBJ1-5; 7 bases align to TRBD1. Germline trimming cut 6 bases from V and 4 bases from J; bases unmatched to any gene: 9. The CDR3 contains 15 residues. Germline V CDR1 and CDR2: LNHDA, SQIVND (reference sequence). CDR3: CASRSRDSWNQPQHF. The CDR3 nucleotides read TGTGCCAGTAGGTCCCGGGACAGTTGGAATCAGCCCCAGCATTTT.

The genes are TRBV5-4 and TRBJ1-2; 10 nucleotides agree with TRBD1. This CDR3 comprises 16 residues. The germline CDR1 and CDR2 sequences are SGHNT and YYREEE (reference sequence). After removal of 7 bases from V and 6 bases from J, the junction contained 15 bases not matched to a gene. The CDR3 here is CASRAWTGQGPHGYTF. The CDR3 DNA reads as TGTGCCAGCCGAGCTTGGACGGGACAGGGGCCGCATGGCTACACCTTC.

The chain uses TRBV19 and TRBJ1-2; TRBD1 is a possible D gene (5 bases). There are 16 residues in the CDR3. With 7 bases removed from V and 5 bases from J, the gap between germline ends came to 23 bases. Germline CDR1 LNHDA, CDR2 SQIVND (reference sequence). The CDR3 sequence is CASNLDGRGKRYGYTF. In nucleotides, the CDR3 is TGTGCCAGTAACCTTGACGGGCGGGGGAAAAGATATGGCTACACCTTC.

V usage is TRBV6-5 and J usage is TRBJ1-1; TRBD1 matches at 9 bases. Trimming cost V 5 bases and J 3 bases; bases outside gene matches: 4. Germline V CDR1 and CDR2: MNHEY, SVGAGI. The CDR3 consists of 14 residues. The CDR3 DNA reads TGTGCCAGCAGTCGGGGACAGGGACACACTGAAGCTTTCTTT. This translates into CASSRGQGHTEAFF.

This CDR3 reads CASSYPGQGHEQYF. The CDR3 nucleotides read TGTGCCAGCAGTTACCCGGGACAGGGCCACGAGCAGTACTTC. V gene TRBV6-2 or TRBV6-3 combines with J gene TRBJ2-7; TRBD1 matches at 9 bases. Per the germline V gene, CDR1 is MNHEY and CDR2 is SVGEGT. The CDR3 is made up of 14 amino acids. Trimming took 2 bases from V and 5 from J; bases not matched to a gene: 4.

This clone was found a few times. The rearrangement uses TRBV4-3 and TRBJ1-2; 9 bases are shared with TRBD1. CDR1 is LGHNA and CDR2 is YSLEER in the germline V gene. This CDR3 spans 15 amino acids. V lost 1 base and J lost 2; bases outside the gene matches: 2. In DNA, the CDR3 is TGCGCCAGCAGCCAAGGGGGGACAGGGAACTATGGCTACACCTTC. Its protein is CASSQGGTGNYGYTF.

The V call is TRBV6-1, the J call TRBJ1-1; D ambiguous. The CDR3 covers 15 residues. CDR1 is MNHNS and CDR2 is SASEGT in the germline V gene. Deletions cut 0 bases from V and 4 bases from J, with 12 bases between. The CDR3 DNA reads TGTGCCAGCAGTGAAGCGCATTCGGGTCGCACTGAAGCTTTCTTT. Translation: CASSEAHSGRTEAFF.

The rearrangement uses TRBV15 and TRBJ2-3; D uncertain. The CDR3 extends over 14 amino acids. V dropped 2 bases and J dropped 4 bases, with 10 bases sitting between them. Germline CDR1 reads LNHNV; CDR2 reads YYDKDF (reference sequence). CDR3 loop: CATSRIRVADTQYF. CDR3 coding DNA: TGTGCCACCAGCAGAATCCGCGTGGCAGATACGCAGTATTTT.

CDR3 bases: TGTGCCAGCCGGCAAGGACTACCCCCGTTGTACAATGAGCAGTTCTTC. It translates to CASRQGLPPLYNEQFF. The genes are TRBV7-8 and TRBJ2-1; perhaps TRBD2 as D (6 bases). V was shortened by 8 bases and J by 4 bases, with 21 bases between the two germline ends. Germline CDR1 is SGHVS and CDR2 is FQNEAQ. This CDR3 has 16 residues.